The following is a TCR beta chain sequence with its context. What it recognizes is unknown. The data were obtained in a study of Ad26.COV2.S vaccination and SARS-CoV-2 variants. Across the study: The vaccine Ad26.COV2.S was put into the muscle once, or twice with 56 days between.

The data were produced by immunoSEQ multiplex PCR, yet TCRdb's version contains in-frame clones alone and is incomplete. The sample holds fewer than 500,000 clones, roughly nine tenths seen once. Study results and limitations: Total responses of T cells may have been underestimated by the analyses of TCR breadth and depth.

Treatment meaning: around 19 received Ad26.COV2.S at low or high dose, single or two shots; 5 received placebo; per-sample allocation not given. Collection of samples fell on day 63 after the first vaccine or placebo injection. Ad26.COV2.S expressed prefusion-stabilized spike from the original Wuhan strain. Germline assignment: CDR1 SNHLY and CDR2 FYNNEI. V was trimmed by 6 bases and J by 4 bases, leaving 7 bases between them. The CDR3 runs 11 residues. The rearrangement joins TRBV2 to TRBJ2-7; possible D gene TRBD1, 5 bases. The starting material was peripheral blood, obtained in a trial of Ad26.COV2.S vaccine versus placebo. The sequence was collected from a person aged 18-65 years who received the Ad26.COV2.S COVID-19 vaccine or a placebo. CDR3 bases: TGTGCCAGCAGGCAGGGTTACGAGCAGTACTTC. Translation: CASRQGYEQYF. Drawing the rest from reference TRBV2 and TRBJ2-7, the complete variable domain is EPEVTQTPSHQVTQMGQEVILRCVPISNHLYFYWYRQILGQKVEFLVSFYNNEISEKSEIFDDQFSVERPDGSNFTLKIRSTKLEDSAMYFCASRQGYEQYFGPGTRLTVT.